The rows below give T cell receptor beta chains drawn from one sample of a study of cytomegalovirus exposure and HLA in healthy donors. This table comes from immunoSEQ multiplex PCR, and its TCRdb copy is limited to in-frame clones, with some not included. The sample includes under 100,000 clones, roughly 96% seen only once; the top ten take about 1.3%. The sequenced sample consisted of PBMCs. These TCRs come from a woman under 30 in good health and CMV-seronegative. Both conserved end residues are part of each CDR3. D genes are given only for firm matches. Rows may omit the clone size; those that give it use once, few, many or a size class.

>TRBV9|NA|NA|TRBJ1-2
TGTGCCAGCAGCGTAACAACAGGGAACTATGGCTACACCTTC
CASSVTTGNYGYTF
>TRBV6-1|few|TRBD1|TRBJ1-1
TGTGCCAGCAGAGACAGGGAGAACACTGAAGCTTTCTTT
CASRDRENTEAFF
>TRBV7-6|NA|NA|TRBJ2-7
TGTGCCAGCAGCTTATCCAGCGCCCCCGTCTACGAGCAGTACTTC
CASSLSSAPVYEQYF
>TRBV21-1|NA|NA|TRBJ1-5
TGTGCCAGCAGCAAAGAGAGGGGGCAACGTCAGCCCCAGCATTTT
CASSKERGQRQPQHF
>TRBV7-2|NA|NA|TRBJ2-1
TGTGCCAGCAGCGTAAACAGGGGAGGAAACAATGAGGAGCAGTTCTTC
CASSVNRGGNNEEQFF
>TRBV27|NA|TRBD1|TRBJ2-7
TGTGCCAGCAGGCGACAGGGGTATCCCTACGAGCAGTACTTC
CASRRQGYPYEQYF
>TRBV9|NA|TRBD1|TRBJ1-3
TGTGCCAGCAGCGTAGGAGGGGGCGAGGACACCATATATTTT
CASSVGGGEDTIYF
>TRBV28|NA|NA|TRBJ2-3
TGTGCCAGCAGCCAACAGGGTGGGGCAGATACGCAGTATTTT
CASSQQGGADTQYF
>TRBV13|NA|TRBD1|TRBJ2-7
TGTGCCAGCAGCCCCGCGGGTGGGGACAGGGGGTACGAGCAGTACTTC
CASSPAGGDRGYEQYF
>TRBV9|NA|NA|TRBJ2-7
TGTGCCAGCAGCGTGACCTACAGCGGTATATGGGAGCAGTACTTC
CASSVTYSGIWEQYF
>TRBV6-6|NA|TRBD1|TRBJ1-2
TGTGCCAGCAGTCCGTTAACAGGGGCGGGCGATGGCTACACCTTC
CASSPLTGAGDGYTF
>TRBV4-1|NA|NA|TRBJ2-2
TGCGCCAGCAGCCAAGGGCTAGGTTCTTCGAACACCGGGGAGCTGTTTTTT
CASSQGLGSSNTGELFF
>TRBV11-1|NA|NA|TRBJ2-7
TGTGCCAGCAGCTTAGCCTCGGTCGGCGAGCAGTACTTC
CASSLASVGEQYF
>TRBV6-1|NA|TRBD1|TRBJ1-2
TGTGCCAGCAGTGAACCAAACCAGGGGGCCGGAGACTATGGCTACACCTTC
CASSEPNQGAGDYGYTF
>TRBV27|NA|TRBD2|TRBJ2-1
TGTGCCAGCAGTTCAACTAGCGGGAGTGTCTACAATGAGCAGTTCTTC
CASSSTSGSVYNEQFF
>TRBV5-1|once|NA|TRBJ2-1
TGCGCCAGCAGCTTGGGGGGCCTAACGGGCAATGAGCAGTTCTTC
CASSLGGLTGNEQFF
>TRBV10-3|NA|NA|TRBJ2-5
TGTGCCATCAGTGAGGAGGCAGGGGTAGCGGGTTTACAAGAGACCCAGTACTTC
CAISEEAGVAGLQETQYF
>TRBV10-3|NA|TRBD2|TRBJ2-1
TGTGCCATCAGTGACATGAACGGGGGGTTGACGGGAGGGCCGGTCAATGAGCAGTTCTTC
CAISDMNGGLTGGPVNEQFF
>TRBV29-1|NA|TRBD2|TRBJ2-3
TGCAGCGTATGTAGCGGGAGGAGCCCAGATACGCAGTATTTT
CSVCSGRSPDTQYF
>TRBV19|NA|TRBD1|TRBJ2-7
TGTGCCAGTAGCCCCCTTGGACAGGAACCGTACGAGCAGTACTTC
CASSPLGQEPYEQYF
>TRBV6-5|NA|NA|TRBJ1-1
TGTGCCAGCAGACGGGCAGGGGAAGTGTACACTGAAGCTTTCTTT
CASRRAGEVYTEAFF
>TRBV27|NA|NA|TRBJ2-7
TGTGCCACCCGACAGTCCTCCTACGAGCAGTACTTC
CATRQSSYEQYF
>TRBV4-1|NA|NA|TRBJ2-7
TGCGCCAGCAGCCAGAACGGACAGTTTCCCCCCTACGAGCAGTACTTC
CASSQNGQFPPYEQYF
>TRBV19|once|NA|TRBJ2-1
TGTGCCAGTAGTATACTGGGTAGCGTCGCCTACAATGAGCAGTTCTTC
CASSILGSVAYNEQFF
>TRBV6-1|NA|NA|TRBJ1-4
TGTGCCAGCAATACAGGACAGCTTAATGAAAAACTGTTTTTT
CASNTGQLNEKLFF
>TRBV2|NA|NA|TRBJ2-7
TGTGCCAGCAGATTCACGGGGGGCGCGCTTCCCTACGAGCAGTACTTC
CASRFTGGALPYEQYF
>TRBV4-1|NA|NA|TRBJ2-1
TGCGCCAGCAGCCCTAGTAGGAATGAGCAGTTCTTC
CASSPSRNEQFF
>TRBV7-9|NA|NA|TRBJ2-7
TGTGCCAGCGGCCTCGGGCAGGGGCTTAACGAGCAGTACTTC
CASGLGQGLNEQYF
>TRBV12-2|NA|NA|TRBJ1-2
TGTGCAAGTCGCTTAAGTGTCTTGGCAGGGGGTTTAGATGGCTACACCTTC
CASRLSVLAGGLDGYTF
>TRBV5-5|NA|TRBD1|TRBJ2-7
TGTGCCAGCAGCCGGACAGGGGACGAGCAGTACTTC
CASSRTGDEQYF
>TRBV14|NA|TRBD2|TRBJ2-3
TGTGCCAGCAGCCAAGGGCCTAGCGGGAGAAGCACAGATACGCAGTATTTT
CASSQGPSGRSTDTQYF
>TRBV13|NA|NA|TRBJ2-7
TGTGCCAGCAGTCACATGCCAGACTACGAGCAGTACTTC
CASSHMPDYEQYF
>TRBV19|NA|NA|TRBJ1-2
TGTGCCAGTAGTACTCCCCAGGGGCGTAGGAGCTACACCTTC
CASSTPQGRRSYTF
>TRBV5-6|NA|NA|TRBJ2-2
TGTGCCAGCAGCTTGGTCGACAGACAGACCGGGGAGCTGTTTTTT
CASSLVDRQTGELFF
>TRBV27|NA|NA|TRBJ2-7
TGTGCCAGCTGGAGGTTTGGGGGCGCTGAAGCGGATTTGTACTTC
CASWRFGGAEADLYF
>TRBV10-2|NA|NA|TRBJ2-2
TGCGCCAGCAGCCCCATTCCCGGGGAGCTGTTTTTT
CASSPIPGELFF
>TRBV5-6|NA|NA|TRBJ2-7
TGTGCCAGCAGGGGCGAGGGAAGACCCTACGAGCAGTACTTC
CASRGEGRPYEQYF
>TRBV19|NA|NA|TRBJ2-7
TGTGCCAGTAGTATCGGATCTCGCGGTGAGACTGAGCAGTACTTC
CASSIGSRGETEQYF
>TRBV27|NA|TRBD1|TRBJ2-1
TGTGCCAGCAGGAAGACAGGGGAAGGATCCTACAATGAGCAGTTCTTC
CASRKTGEGSYNEQFF
>TRBV7-9|NA|TRBD2|TRBJ2-1
TGTGCCAGCAGCCTAGCGGGAGAGTCCTACAATGAGCAGTTCTTC
CASSLAGESYNEQFF
>TRBV5-1|NA|NA|TRBJ2-7
TGCGCCAGCAGCTTGGAGATTAACCGCCGGGCCTACGAGCAGTACTTC
CASSLEINRRAYEQYF
>TRBV27|NA|NA|TRBJ2-7
TGTGCCAGCAGTTTATCTGGCCCCCTGGAGCAGTACTTC
CASSLSGPLEQYF
>TRBV30|NA|NA|TRBJ2-5
TGTGCCTGGAGTGTACAGGTTCAGGAGACCCAGTACTTC
CAWSVQVQETQYF
>TRBV5-1|NA|TRBD1|TRBJ1-1
TGCGCCAGCAGCTTGGAATTAACAGGGGAAACTGAAGCTTTCTTT
CASSLELTGETEAFF